A single sample gave rise to the 23 T cell receptor beta chains below, sequenced in a study of blood T cell repertoires in COVID-19. The repertoire was sequenced with immunoSEQ multiplex PCR; TCRdb's copy has only in-frame clones and lacks some. Altogether approximately 250,000 clones are present, over 65% being singletons, with the ten largest covering 4.6%. The sample consisted of peripheral blood. These TCRs come from a man in his 60s who had recovered from COVID-19.

The J gene is TRBJ1-5, the V gene TRBV20-1; a possible D gene is TRBD1 (6 bases). This CDR3 is 14 amino acids long. V shed 3 bases and J shed 1 base, with 10 bases lying between them. The germline gives CDR1 DFQATT, CDR2 SNEGSKA (reference sequence). Here the CDR3 DNA reads TGCAGTGCTAGTTCCAGGGGAAGCAATCAGCCCCAGCATTTT. This sequence encodes CSASSRGSNQPQHF.

The chain is built from TRBV30 and TRBJ2-7, with 7 bases identical to TRBD2. The trim removed 2 bases at V and 0 bases at J, leaving 4 bases unmatched. The germline gives CDR1 GTSNPN, CDR2 SVGIG (reference sequence). CDR3 length: 14 amino acids. This CDR3 is CAWSLGGSSYEQYF. The CDR3, as DNA: TGTGCCTGGAGTCTCGGGGGGAGCTCCTACGAGCAGTACTTC.

CDR3 sequence: CASSQAATGNTQYF. CDR3 coding DNA: TGTGCCAGCAGCCAAGCAGCGACAGGGAATACGCAGTATTTT. The J gene is TRBJ2-3, the V gene TRBV3-1 (or the pseudogene TRBV3-2); TRBD1 matches at 7 bases. The CDR3 runs 14 residues. Germline CDR1 LGHDT, CDR2 YNNKEL (reference sequence). Germline trimming cut 1 base from V and 7 bases from J; bases unmatched to any gene: 5.

The rearrangement links TRBV5-4 to TRBJ1-6, with D unresolved. The germline gives CDR1 SGHNT, CDR2 YYREEE (reference sequence). The CDR3 spans 15 residues. Trimming stripped 2 bases from V and 6 bases from J, with 12 bases between. CDR3 residues: CASSFLSAGNSPLHF. CDR3 in DNA: TGTGCCAGCAGCTTTCTATCAGCGGGTAATTCACCCCTCCACTTT. The complete variable domain, with remaining parts taken from reference TRBV5-4 and TRBJ1-6, reads ETGVTQSPTHLIKTRGQQVTLRCSSQSGHNTVSWYQQALGQGPQFIFQYYREEENGRGNFPPRFSGLQFPNYSSELNVNALELDDSALYLCASSFLSAGNSPLHFGNGTRLTVT.

V and J are TRBV7-9 and TRBJ1-2; D is perhaps TRBD1 (5 bases). The V gene's germline CDR1 is SEHNR and CDR2 FQNEAQ (reference sequence). Between the trimmed V and J ends, which lost 4 bases and 4 bases, there was a span of 13 bases. The CDR3 loop spans 14 amino acids. In nucleotides, the CDR3 is TGTGCCAGCAGCTACTCGGGGGTTGGCTATGGCTACACCTTC. Residues: CASSYSGVGYGYTF.

This clone was picked up a small number of times. The chain combines TRBV6-6 with TRBJ1-5, with 8 positions matching TRBD1. Germline loops: CDR1 MNHNY, CDR2 SVGAGI (reference sequence). The junction had 11 bases not matched to a gene; V was cut back by 6 bases and J by 7 bases. There are 15 residues in the CDR3. CDR3: CASRGGQGAGQPQHF. The DNA of the CDR3 is TGTGCCAGCAGAGGGGGGCAGGGGGCAGGGCAGCCCCAGCATTTT.

This rearrangement joins TRBV10-2 to TRBJ2-3; D may be TRBD1 (6 bases). Germline-derived CDR1 and CDR2 are WSHSY and SAAADI. V lost 7 bases to trimming and J lost 1 base, with 15 bases between them. The CDR3 is made up of 15 amino acids. DNA for the CDR3: TGCGCCAGCAAAGAACCAGGGGCCGGCACAGATACGCAGTATTTT. Translated: CASKEPGAGTDTQYF.

Here the CDR3 reads CASRPSTGGTYGYTF. The CDR3 DNA is TGTGCCAGCAGACCGAGTACAGGGGGCACCTATGGCTACACCTTC. The rearrangement uses TRBV6-5 and TRBJ1-2, with 9 bases fitting TRBD1. This CDR3 is 15 amino acids long. The V gene end was trimmed by 6 bases and the J gene end by 4 bases; junction bases not matched to a gene: 9. Per germline, CDR1 MNHEY and CDR2 SVGAGI.

This chain connects TRBV6-5 to TRBJ2-7; TRBD2 matches at 8 bases. The CDR3 has 15 residues. Germline V gene lookup returns CDR1 MNHEY and CDR2 SVGAGI. Germline trimming cut 10 bases from V and 0 bases from J; bases unmatched to any gene: 11. The CDR3 is CATNLAGSSSYEQYF. The CDR3 bases are TGTGCCACGAACTTAGCGGGGTCGAGCTCCTACGAGCAGTACTTC.

The chain recombines TRBV2 with TRBJ1-1, with a tentative D call TRBD1 (5 bases). The CDR3 is 13 amino acids. V dropped 6 bases and J dropped 3 bases, with 11 bases sitting between them. Per germline, CDR1 SNHLY and CDR2 FYNNEI. This chain's CDR3 is CASRHRLDTEAFF. CDR3 nucleotide sequence: TGTGCCAGCAGGCACAGGTTGGACACTGAAGCTTTCTTT.

The gene calls are TRBV11-2 and TRBJ1-5; 10 bases map to TRBD1. V lost 3 bases, J lost 3 bases, and 2 bases stayed unmatched. Germline-derived CDR1 and CDR2 are SGHAT and FQNNGV. The CDR3 spans 15 residues. CDR3 residues: CASSLGQGTNQPQHF. The DNA for the CDR3 is TGTGCCAGCAGCTTGGGACAGGGGACCAATCAGCCCCAGCATTTT.

The V call is TRBV18, the J call TRBJ2-7; D call uncertain. Germline V gene data show CDR1 as KGHSH and CDR2 as LQKENI. This CDR3 has 12 amino acids. Between the trimmed V and J ends, which lost 2 bases and 3 bases, there was a span of 5 bases. The CDR3 region has the DNA TGTGCCAGCTCACCAACTTACTACGAGCAGTACTTC. Its protein product is CASSPTYYEQYF.

The rearrangement links TRBV11-3 to TRBJ2-1; D is possibly TRBD2 (5 bases). The germline V gene encodes CDR1 SGHNT and CDR2 YENEEA. The ends were cut back, 2 bases at V and 10 bases at J, with 18 bases in the middle. This CDR3 has 15 amino acids. CDR3 protein: CASSLKRRRALEQFF. The CDR3 DNA reads as TGTGCCAGCAGCTTAAAGCGGAGGCGGGCTTTGGAGCAGTTCTTC.

The CDR3 loop reads CASSPGTSSTDTQYF. The CDR3 bases are TGTGCCAGCAGCCCCGGGACTAGCAGCACAGATACGCAGTATTTT. The genes are TRBV3-1 (or the pseudogene TRBV3-2) and TRBJ2-3; 9 bases fit TRBD2. Unmatched junction bases numbered 2, after V lost 4 bases and J lost 0 bases. There are 15 residues in the CDR3. CDR1 and CDR2 from the germline V gene are LGHDT and YNNKEL (reference sequence).

CDR3: CASSESLGGSDTQYF. The CDR3 DNA reads TGCGCCAGCAGTGAGTCTCTAGGCGGGTCAGATACGCAGTATTTT. The V and J genes are TRBV10-2 and TRBJ2-3; D may be TRBD2 (5 bases). With 0 bases removed from V and 4 bases from J, the gap between germline ends came to 11 bases. The CDR3 has 15 amino acids. Germline V CDR1 and CDR2: WSHSY, SAAADI.

This chain links TRBV3-1 (or the pseudogene TRBV3-2) with TRBJ2-2; TRBD2 matches at 8 bases. Germline loops: CDR1 LGHDT, CDR2 YNNKEL (reference sequence). Trimming cost V 6 bases and J 4 bases; bases outside gene matches: 7. This CDR3 has 15 residues. CDR3 coding DNA: TGTGCCAGCAGTGAGGAGGCGGGGGGCACCGGGGAGCTGTTTTTT. Protein: CASSEEAGGTGELFF.

This sequence joins TRBV6-5 and TRBJ2-6, with D hard to call. The CDR3 extends over 13 amino acids. The ends were cut back, 6 bases at V and 3 bases at J, with 6 bases in the middle. Per germline, CDR1 MNHEY and CDR2 SVGAGI. The CDR3 here is CASRSIGANVLTF. The CDR3 coding sequence is TGTGCCAGCAGGTCAATTGGGGCCAACGTCCTGACTTTC.

The sample holds one count of this clone. The chain recombines TRBV7-9 with TRBJ1-5; TRBD1 matches 9 bases. In germline, CDR1 is SEHNR, CDR2 FQNEAQ (reference sequence). Losses at the gene ends were 5 bases for V and 15 bases for J; bases not matched to a gene: 8. The CDR3 is 12 residues long. The CDR3 loop reads CASSPDRGVLHF. For the CDR3, the DNA is TGTGCCAGCAGCCCAGACAGGGGGGTATTGCATTTT.

J is TRBJ2-1 and V is TRBV15, with D possibly matching TRBD1 (7 bases). The V gene lost 1 base and the J gene lost 8 bases, with 12 bases spanning the gap. The CDR3 spans 14 residues. Per germline, CDR1 LNHNV and CDR2 YYDKDF (reference sequence). This CDR3 is CATSRVGRGDEQFF. CDR3 bases: TGTGCCACCAGCAGAGTCGGCAGGGGGGATGAGCAGTTCTTC.

CDR3 residues: CASSVRGSETQYF. The DNA of the CDR3 is TGTGCCAGTAGTGTCAGGGGTAGCGAGACCCAGTACTTC. The chain combines TRBV19 with TRBJ2-5; possible D gene TRBD1, 6 bases. Germline V gives CDR1 LNHDA, CDR2 SQIVND (reference sequence). The CDR3 has 13 residues. The V end was cut by 5 bases, the J end by 5 bases, with 12 bases between.

V usage is TRBV30 and J usage is TRBJ2-5, with TRBD1 matching over 10 bases. The J segment lost 7 bases and the V segment lost 3 bases, leaving 8 bases of the junction unmatched. This CDR3 is 14 amino acids long. Germline assignment: CDR1 GTSNPN and CDR2 SVGIG (reference sequence). The CDR3 DNA sequence: TGTGCCTGGAGGCAGGGACAGGGGATCGTGACCCAGTACTTC. This encodes CAWRQGQGIVTQYF.

The gene calls are TRBV9 and TRBJ2-2, with D perhaps matching TRBD1 (6 bases). Between the trimmed V and J ends, which lost 4 bases and 3 bases, there was a span of 13 bases. This CDR3 comprises 15 residues. Germline CDR1 SGDLS, CDR2 YYNGEE. CDR3 residues: CASSTLDSYTGELFF. CDR3 nucleotide sequence: TGTGCCAGCAGCACTCTGGACAGTTACACCGGGGAGCTGTTTTTT.

V and J are TRBV18 and TRBJ2-7; 8 bases match TRBD1. The CDR3 covers 14 residues. CDR1 KGHSH and CDR2 LQKENI come from the germline V gene. Unmatched junction bases numbered 10, after V lost 5 bases and J lost 7 bases. The DNA for the CDR3 is TGTGCCAGCTCAAGACAGGGGCCCGCCGGGGAGCAGTACTTC. Its protein product is CASSRQGPAGEQYF.